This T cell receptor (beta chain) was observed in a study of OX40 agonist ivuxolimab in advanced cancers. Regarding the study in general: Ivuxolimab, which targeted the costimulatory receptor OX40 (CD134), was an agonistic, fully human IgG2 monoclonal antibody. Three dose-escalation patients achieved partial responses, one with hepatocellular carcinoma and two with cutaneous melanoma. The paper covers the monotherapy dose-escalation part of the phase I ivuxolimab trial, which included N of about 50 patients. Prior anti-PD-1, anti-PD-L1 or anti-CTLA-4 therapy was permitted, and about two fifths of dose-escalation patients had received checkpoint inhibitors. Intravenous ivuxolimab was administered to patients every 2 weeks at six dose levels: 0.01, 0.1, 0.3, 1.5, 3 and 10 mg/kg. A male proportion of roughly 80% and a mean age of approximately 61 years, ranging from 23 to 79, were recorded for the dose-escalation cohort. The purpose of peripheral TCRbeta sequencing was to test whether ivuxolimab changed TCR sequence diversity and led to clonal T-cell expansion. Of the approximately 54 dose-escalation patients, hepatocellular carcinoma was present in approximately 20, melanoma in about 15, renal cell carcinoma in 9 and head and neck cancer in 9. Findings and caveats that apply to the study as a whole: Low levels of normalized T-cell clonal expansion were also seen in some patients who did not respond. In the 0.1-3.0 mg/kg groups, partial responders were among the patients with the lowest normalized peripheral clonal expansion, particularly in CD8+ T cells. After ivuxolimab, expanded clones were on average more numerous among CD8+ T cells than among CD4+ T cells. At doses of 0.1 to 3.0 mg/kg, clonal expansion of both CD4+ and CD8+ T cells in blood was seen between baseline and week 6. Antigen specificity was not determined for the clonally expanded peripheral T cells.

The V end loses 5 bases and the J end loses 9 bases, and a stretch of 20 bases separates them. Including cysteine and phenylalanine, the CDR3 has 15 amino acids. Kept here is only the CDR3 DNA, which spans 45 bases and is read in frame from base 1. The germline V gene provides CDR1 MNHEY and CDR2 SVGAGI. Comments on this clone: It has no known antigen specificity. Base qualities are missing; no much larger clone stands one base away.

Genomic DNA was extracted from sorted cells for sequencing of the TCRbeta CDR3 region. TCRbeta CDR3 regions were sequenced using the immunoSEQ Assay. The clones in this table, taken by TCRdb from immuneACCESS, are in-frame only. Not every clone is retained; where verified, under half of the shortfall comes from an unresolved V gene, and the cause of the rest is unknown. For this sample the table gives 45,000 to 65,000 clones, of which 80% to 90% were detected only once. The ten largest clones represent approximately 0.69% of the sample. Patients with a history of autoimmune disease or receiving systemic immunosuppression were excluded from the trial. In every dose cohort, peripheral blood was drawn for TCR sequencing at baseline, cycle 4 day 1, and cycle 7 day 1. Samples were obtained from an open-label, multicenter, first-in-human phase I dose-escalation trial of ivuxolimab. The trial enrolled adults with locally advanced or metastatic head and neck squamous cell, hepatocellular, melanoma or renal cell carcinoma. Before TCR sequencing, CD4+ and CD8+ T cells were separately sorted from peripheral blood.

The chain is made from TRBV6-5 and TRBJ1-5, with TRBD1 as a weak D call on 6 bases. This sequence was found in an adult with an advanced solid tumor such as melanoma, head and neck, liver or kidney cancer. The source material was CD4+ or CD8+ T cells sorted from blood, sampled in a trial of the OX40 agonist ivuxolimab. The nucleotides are TGTGCCAGCAGTCTCTCTTACAGGGTCGACTGGCCCCAGCATTTT. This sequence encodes CASSLSYRVDWPQHF.